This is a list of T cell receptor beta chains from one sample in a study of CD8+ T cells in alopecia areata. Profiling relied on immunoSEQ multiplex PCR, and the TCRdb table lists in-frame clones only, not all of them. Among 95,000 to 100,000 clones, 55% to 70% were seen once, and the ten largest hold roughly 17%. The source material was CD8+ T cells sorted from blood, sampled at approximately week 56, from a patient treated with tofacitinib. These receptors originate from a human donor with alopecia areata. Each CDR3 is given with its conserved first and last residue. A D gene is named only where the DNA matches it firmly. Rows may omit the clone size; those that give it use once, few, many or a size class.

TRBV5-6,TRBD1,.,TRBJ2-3,CASSSGQGGTDTQYF,TGTGCCAGCAGCTCAGGACAGGGGGGGACAGATACGCAGTATTTT
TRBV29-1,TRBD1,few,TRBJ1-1,CSDIWTGATNTEAFF,TGCAGCGATATTTGGACAGGGGCGACGAACACTGAAGCTTTCTTT
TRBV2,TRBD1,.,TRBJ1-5,CASSVGQEGNQPQHF,TGTGCCAGCAGTGTGGGACAGGAAGGCAATCAGCCCCAGCATTTT
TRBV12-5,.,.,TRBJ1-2,CASGGTGRDGYTF,TGTGCTAGTGGCGGAACAGGGAGAGATGGCTACACCTTC
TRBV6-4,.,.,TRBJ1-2,CASSDSPGLGPYGYTF,TGTGCCAGCAGTGACTCACCCGGGTTGGGGCCTTATGGCTACACCTTC
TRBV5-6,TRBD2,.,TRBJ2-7,CASSLLTSGGYEQYF,TGTGCCAGCAGCTTGTTGACTAGCGGGGGTTACGAGCAGTACTTC
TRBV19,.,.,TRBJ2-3,CASSIRGIDTQYF,TGTGCCAGTAGTATAAGGGGGATAGATACGCAGTATTTT
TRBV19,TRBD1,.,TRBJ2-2,CASSWGQSTGELFF,TGTGCCAGTAGTTGGGGACAGAGCACCGGGGAGCTGTTTTTT
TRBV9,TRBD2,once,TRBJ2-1,CASSVSGGAWEQFF,TGTGCCAGCAGCGTTAGCGGGGGGGCCTGGGAGCAGTTCTTC
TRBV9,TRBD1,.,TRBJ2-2,CASSVGTGETGELFF,TGTGCCAGCAGCGTAGGGACAGGGGAGACCGGGGAGCTGTTTTTT
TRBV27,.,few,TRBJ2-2,CASSPPRTLGTGELFF,TGTGCCAGCAGTCCCCCACGAACCTTGGGCACCGGGGAGCTGTTTTTT
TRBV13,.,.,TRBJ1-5,CASSLAGQPQHF,TGTGCCAGCAGCTTAGCGGGTCAGCCCCAGCATTTT
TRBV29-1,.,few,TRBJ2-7,CSVEGESYEQYF,TGCAGCGTTGAAGGGGAATCCTACGAGCAGTACTTC
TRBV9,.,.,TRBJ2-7,CASSVGGIRGTSGEQYF,TGTGCCAGCAGCGTAGGAGGAATACGAGGCACCTCGGGGGAGCAGTACTTC
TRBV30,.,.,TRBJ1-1,CAWSASGNTEAFF,TGTGCCTGGAGTGCGTCGGGGAACACTGAAGCTTTCTTT
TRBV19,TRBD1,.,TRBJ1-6,CASTLGQLPLHF,TGTGCCAGTACCCTGGGACAGCTTCCCCTCCACTTT
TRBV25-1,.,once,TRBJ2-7,CASSDPPTGDEQYF,TGTGCCAGCAGTGACCCCCCTACGGGGGACGAGCAGTACTTC
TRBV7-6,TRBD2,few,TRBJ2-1,CASRPGTSGEPYNEQFF,TGTGCCAGCAGGCCTGGGACTAGCGGGGAACCCTACAATGAGCAGTTCTTC
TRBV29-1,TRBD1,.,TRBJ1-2,CSVPTTGTAYGYTF,TGCAGCGTTCCAACCACCGGGACAGCCTATGGCTACACCTTC
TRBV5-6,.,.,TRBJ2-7,CASSLSYDYEQYF,TGTGCCAGCAGCTTGTCTTACGACTACGAGCAGTACTTC
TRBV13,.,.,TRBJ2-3,CASSLGPQDAQYF,TGTGCCAGCAGCCTAGGACCGCAGGACGCGCAGTATTTT
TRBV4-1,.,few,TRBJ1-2,CASSQVKGDGLYGYTF,TGCGCCAGCAGCCAAGTGAAAGGGGACGGCCTCTATGGCTACACCTTC
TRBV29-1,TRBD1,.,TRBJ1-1,CSVEDPDRGGTEAFF,TGCAGCGTTGAAGACCCGGACAGGGGTGGCACTGAAGCTTTCTTT
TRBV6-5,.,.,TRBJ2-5,CASTTGNKRTQYF,TGTGCCAGTACAACAGGGAACAAGAGAACCCAGTACTTC
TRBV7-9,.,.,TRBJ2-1,CASSLSDVSYNEQFF,TGTGCCAGCAGCTTGTCGGACGTCTCCTACAATGAGCAGTTCTTC
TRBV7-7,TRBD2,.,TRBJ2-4,CASSSGGTPYAKNIQYF,TGTGCCAGCAGTTCCGGGGGGACCCCCTACGCCAAAAACATTCAGTACTTC
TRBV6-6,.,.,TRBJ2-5,CASSYLRGLQETQYF,TGTGCCAGCAGTTACTTGAGGGGTTTACAAGAGACCCAGTACTTC
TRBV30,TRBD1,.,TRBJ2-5,CACGQGQETQYF,TGTGCCTGTGGACAGGGCCAAGAGACCCAGTACTTC
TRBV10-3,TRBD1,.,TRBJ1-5,CAISEEAGTGGLVGNQPQHF,TGTGCCATCAGTGAGGAAGCCGGGACAGGGGGCTTGGTCGGCAATCAGCCCCAGCATTTT
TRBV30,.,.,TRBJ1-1,CAWSLYVGLQPGDTEAFF,TGTGCCTGGAGTCTTTACGTAGGGCTCCAACCGGGAGACACTGAAGCTTTCTTT
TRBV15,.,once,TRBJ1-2,CATSRDRGGYGYTF,TGTGCCACCAGCAGAGATAGGGGGGGCTATGGCTACACCTTC
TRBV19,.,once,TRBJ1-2,CASSILGTDGYTF,TGTGCCAGTAGCATTTTAGGGACGGATGGCTACACCTTC
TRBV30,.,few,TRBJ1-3,CAWIFSGNTIYF,TGTGCCTGGATATTTTCTGGAAACACCATATATTTT
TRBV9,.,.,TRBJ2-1,CASRWGFNEQFF,TGTGCCAGCAGGTGGGGCTTTAATGAGCAGTTCTTC
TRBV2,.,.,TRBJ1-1,CASSGSPYMNTEAFF,TGTGCCAGCAGTGGGAGCCCCTACATGAACACTGAAGCTTTCTTT
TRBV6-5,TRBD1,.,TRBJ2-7,CASTGTGGYEQYF,TGTGCCAGCACCGGGACAGGGGGCTACGAGCAGTACTTC
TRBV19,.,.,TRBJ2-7,CASSINRVDEQYF,TGTGCCAGTAGTATTAACAGGGTCGACGAGCAGTACTTC
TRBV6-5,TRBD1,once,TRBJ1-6,CASSYPDREGSPLHF,TGTGCCAGCAGTTACCCGGACAGGGAAGGTTCACCCCTCCACTTT
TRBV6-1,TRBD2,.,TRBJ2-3,CASRPGGFNTDTQYF,TGTGCCAGCAGACCGGGGGGTTTTAACACAGATACGCAGTATTTT
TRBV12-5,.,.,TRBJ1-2,CASTTGANYGYTF,TGTGCTAGTACAACAGGAGCTAACTATGGCTACACCTTC
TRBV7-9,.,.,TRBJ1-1,CASSHRDRPNTEAFF,TGTGCCAGCAGCCACCGCGACAGACCAAACACTGAAGCTTTCTTT
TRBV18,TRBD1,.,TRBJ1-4,CASSPDRVELFF,TGTGCCAGCTCACCGGACAGGGTGGAACTGTTTTTT
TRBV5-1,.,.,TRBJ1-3,CASSKGLHSGNTIYF,TGCGCCAGCAGCAAGGGACTTCACTCTGGAAACACCATATATTTT
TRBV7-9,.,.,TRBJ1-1,CASSAEGTNTEAFF,TGTGCCAGCAGCGCGGAAGGGACGAACACTGAAGCTTTCTTT
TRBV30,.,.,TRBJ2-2,CAWSSGPGELFF,TGTGCCTGGAGTTCAGGCCCCGGGGAGCTGTTTTTT
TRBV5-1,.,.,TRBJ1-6,CASSLEGETYNSPLHF,TGCGCCAGCAGCTTGGAGGGGGAAACCTATAATTCACCCCTCCACTTT
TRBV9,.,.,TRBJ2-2,CASSLNTGELFF,TGTGCCAGCAGCTTGAACACCGGGGAGCTGTTTTTT
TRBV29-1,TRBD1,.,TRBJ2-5,CSAHPDREETQYF,TGCAGCGCTCACCCGGACAGGGAAGAGACCCAGTACTTC
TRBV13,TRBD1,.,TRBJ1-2,CASSSTGQYFNYGYTF,TGTGCCAGCAGCTCAACGGGACAGTACTTTAACTATGGCTACACCTTC
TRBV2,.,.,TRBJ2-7,CASSTTGEGQYF,TGTGCCAGCAGTACCACAGGAGAGGGGCAGTACTTC
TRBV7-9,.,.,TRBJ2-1,CASSPNLGIINEQFF,TGTGCCAGCAGTCCTAATTTGGGAATCATCAATGAGCAGTTCTTC
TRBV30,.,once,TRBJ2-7,CACRGRLYEQYF,TGTGCCTGCCGGGGGCGGCTCTACGAGCAGTACTTC
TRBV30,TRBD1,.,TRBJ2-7,CAWSVGDRSYEQYF,TGTGCCTGGAGTGTAGGGGACAGATCCTACGAGCAGTACTTC
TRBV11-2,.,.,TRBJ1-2,CASSERQDPGLFGYTF,TGTGCCAGCAGCGAGCGACAGGACCCCGGACTATTTGGCTACACCTTC
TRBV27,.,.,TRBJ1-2,CASAEVGLDYGYTF,TGTGCCAGCGCGGAGGTTGGATTGGACTATGGCTACACCTTC
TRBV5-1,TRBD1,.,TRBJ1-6,CASSSQGQATPLHF,TGCGCCAGCAGCTCCCAAGGACAGGCTACACCCCTCCACTTT